Here is one T cell receptor beta chain with its context. Its antigen remains unknown. The data belong to a study of blood T cells in healthy people across ages. Broader study findings: Among long-lived donors, naive CD4+ cells were more numerous and diversity higher than in aged donors. Conclusively comparing naive with antigen-experienced cells was impossible with unsorted PBMCs.

With a J-beta primer mix and a sample-barcoded 5' primer, a second PCR ran about 7 to 12 cycles. A template-switch adaptor containing 12 random nucleotides labeled each cDNA molecule. TCRdb redid the calling of the 5' RACE reads with MiXCR, one entry per CDR3 protein. Of about 1.4 million distinct CDR3 sequences listed, approximately 59% are singletons. V was pared by 0 bases and J by 2 bases, with 12 bases between. The CDR3 covers 16 residues. CDR1 and CDR2 from the germline V gene are MNHEY and SVGAGI. Sample: blood. This sequence was found in a man aged 18 to 29 in good health. The chain joins TRBV6-5 to TRBJ2-3; the D call may be TRBD1 or TRBD2 (6 bases each). This CDR3 reads CASSYSRGAPTDTQYF. CDR3 nucleotides: TGTGCCAGCAGTTACTCGAGGGGGGCCCCCACAGATACGCAGTATTTT.